This T cell receptor beta chain appears in the sequencing data of a study of neurological immune-mediated disorders. Study results and limitations: Multiple sclerosis was found to have the least TCR clonal expansion, below healthy controls, and HTLV-1-associated myelopathy the most.

The cDNA was produced through 5'RACE with 10-nucleotide random UMIs. From 15-18 subjects, over 190 million TCR-beta sequences were obtained in each sequencing run. TCRdb fed the 5' RACE reads into MiXCR, producing one record per CDR3 protein. The repertoire holds more than 50,000 distinct CDR3 sequences, with about 25% as singletons. Trimming pared 6 bases from V and 5 bases from J, leaving 20 bases between. CDR1 DFQATT and CDR2 SNEGSKA come from the germline V gene (reference sequence). The length of the CDR3 is 14 residues. This clonotype was counted between two and nine times. Its antigen is unidentified. Time point specified: technical triplicate 2. The starting material, 2 million PBMCs stored at -80 C, gave rise to the unsorted libraries.

Source material: PBMCs. The rearrangement links TRBV20-1 to TRBJ2-7, with TRBD2 as a possible D gene (7 bases). The sequence was obtained from a man in his sixties with HTLV-1-associated myelopathy (HAM/TSP). The CDR3 DNA is TGCAGTGCAACACAGGGTGGGGGAGGGAACGAGCAGTACTTC. Its protein product is CSATQGGGGNEQYF.